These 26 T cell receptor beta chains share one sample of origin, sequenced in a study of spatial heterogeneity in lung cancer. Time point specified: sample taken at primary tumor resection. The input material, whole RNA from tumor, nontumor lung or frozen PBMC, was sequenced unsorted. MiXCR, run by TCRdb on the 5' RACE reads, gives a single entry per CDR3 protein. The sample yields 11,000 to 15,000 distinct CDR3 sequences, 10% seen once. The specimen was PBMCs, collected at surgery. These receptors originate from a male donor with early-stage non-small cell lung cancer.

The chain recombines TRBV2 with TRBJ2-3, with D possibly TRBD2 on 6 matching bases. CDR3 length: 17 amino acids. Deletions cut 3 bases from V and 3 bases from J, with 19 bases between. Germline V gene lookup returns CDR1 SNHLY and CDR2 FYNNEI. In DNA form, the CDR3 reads TGTGCCAGCAGTGATCAGCGGGCCCTAACGTGGACAGATACGCAGTATTTT. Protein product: CASSDQRALTWTDTQYF.

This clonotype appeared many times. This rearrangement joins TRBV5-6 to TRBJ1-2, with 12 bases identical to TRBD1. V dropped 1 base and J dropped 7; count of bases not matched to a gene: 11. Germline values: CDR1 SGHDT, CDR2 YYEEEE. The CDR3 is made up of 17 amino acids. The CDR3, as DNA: TGTGCCAGCAGCTTGACCGGGACAGGGGGCCGCACTGGTGGCTACACCTTC. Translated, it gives CASSLTGTGGRTGGYTF.

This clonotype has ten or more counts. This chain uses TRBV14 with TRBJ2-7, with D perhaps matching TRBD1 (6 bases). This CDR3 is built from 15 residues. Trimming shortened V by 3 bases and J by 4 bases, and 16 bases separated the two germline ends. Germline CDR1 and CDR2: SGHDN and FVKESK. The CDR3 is CASSHDLRGEYEQYF. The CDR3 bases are TGTGCCAGCAGCCACGATCTCAGGGGAGAGTACGAGCAGTACTTC.

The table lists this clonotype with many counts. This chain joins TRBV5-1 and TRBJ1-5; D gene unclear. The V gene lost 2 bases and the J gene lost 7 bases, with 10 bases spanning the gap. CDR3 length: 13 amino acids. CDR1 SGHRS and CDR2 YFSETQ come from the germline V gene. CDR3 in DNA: TGCGCCAGCAGCTTAGGAAGAGACCAGCCCCAGCATTTT. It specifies CASSLGRDQPQHF.

The CDR3 bases are TGTGCCAGCAGCAAAACCGGAGGGCCGAGCGCAGATACGCAGTATTTT. Its protein product is CASSKTGGPSADTQYF. V usage is TRBV11-2 and J usage is TRBJ2-3; possible D gene TRBD2, 6 bases. The CDR3 spans 16 residues. V lost 5 bases to trimming and J lost 4 bases, with 19 bases between them. Germline CDR1 reads SGHAT; CDR2 reads FQNNGV.

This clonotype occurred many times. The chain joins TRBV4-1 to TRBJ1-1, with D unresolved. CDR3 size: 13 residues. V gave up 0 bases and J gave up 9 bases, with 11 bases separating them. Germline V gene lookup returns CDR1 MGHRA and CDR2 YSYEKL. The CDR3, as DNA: TGCGCCAGCAGCCAAGAAGTCAGGCTGAAAGCTTTCTTT. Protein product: CASSQEVRLKAFF.

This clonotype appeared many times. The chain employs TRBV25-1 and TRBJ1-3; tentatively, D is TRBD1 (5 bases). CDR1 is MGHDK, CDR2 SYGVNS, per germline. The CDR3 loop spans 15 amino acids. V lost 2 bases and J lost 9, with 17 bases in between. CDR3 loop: CASSEDEGPHSTIYF. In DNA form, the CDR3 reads TGTGCCAGCAGTGAAGATGAGGGGCCGCATTCCACCATATATTTT.

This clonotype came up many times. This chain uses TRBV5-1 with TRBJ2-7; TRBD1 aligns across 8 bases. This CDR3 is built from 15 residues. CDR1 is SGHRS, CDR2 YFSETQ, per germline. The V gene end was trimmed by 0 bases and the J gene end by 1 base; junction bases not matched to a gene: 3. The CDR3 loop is CASSLVGQVSYEQYF. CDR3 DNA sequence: TGCGCCAGCAGCTTGGTGGGACAGGTGTCCTACGAGCAGTACTTC.

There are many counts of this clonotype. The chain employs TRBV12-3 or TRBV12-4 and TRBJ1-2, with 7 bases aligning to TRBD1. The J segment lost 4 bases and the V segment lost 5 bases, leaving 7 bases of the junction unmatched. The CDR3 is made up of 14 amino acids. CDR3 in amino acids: CASSSTGAAYGYTF. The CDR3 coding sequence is TGTGCCAGCAGTAGTACAGGGGCAGCCTATGGCTACACCTTC.

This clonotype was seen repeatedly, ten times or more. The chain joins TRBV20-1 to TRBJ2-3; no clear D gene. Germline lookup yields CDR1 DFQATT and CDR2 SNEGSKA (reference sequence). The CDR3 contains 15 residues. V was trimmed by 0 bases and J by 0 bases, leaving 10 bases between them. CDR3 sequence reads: CSARDRRTSTDTQYF. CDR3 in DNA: TGCAGTGCTAGAGATCGGAGAACTAGCACAGATACGCAGTATTTT.

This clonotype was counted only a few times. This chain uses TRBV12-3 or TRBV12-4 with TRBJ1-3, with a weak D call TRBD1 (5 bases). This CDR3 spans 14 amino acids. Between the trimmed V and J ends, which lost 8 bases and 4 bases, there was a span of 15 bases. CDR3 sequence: CASHTSRQGNTIYF. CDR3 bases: TGTGCCAGCCATACCTCAAGACAGGGAAACACCATATATTTT.

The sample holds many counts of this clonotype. The CDR3 DNA reads as TGTGCCAGCAGCCCGCGGGACAGGGCTAACACCGGGGAGCTGTTTTTT. Its translation is CASSPRDRANTGELFF. The chain carries TRBV7-8 and TRBJ2-2; 9 bases fit TRBD1. Germline CDR1 and CDR2: SGHVS and FQNEAQ. The CDR3 is made up of 16 amino acids. With 5 bases clipped from V and 2 bases from J, the junction kept 6 bases outside the gene matches.

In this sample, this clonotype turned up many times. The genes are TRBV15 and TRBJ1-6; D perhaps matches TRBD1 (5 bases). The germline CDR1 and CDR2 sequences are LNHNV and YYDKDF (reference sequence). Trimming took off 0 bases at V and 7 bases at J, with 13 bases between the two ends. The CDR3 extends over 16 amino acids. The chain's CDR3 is CATSRDPAGKNSPLHF. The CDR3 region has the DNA TGTGCCACCAGCAGAGATCCAGCAGGGAAAAATTCACCCCTCCACTTT.

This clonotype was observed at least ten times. DNA for the CDR3: TGCGCCAGCAGCTTGGACCAAGAGACCCAGTACTTC. Translating gives CASSLDQETQYF. The chain combines TRBV5-1 with TRBJ2-5; D remains unclear. Deletions cut 0 bases from V and 0 bases from J, with 0 bases between. Germline loops: CDR1 SGHRS, CDR2 YFSETQ. The CDR3 totals 12 residues.

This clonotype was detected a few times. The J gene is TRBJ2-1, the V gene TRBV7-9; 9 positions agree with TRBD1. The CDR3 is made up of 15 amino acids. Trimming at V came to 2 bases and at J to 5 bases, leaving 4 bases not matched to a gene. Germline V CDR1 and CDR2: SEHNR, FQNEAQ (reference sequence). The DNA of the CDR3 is TGTGCCAGCAGCTTAAGGGACAGGGCCGACAATGAGCAGTTCTTC. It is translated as CASSLRDRADNEQFF.

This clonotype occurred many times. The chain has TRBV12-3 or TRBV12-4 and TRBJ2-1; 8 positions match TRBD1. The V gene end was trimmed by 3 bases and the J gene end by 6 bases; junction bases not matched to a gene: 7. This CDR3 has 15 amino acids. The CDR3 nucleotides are TGTGCCAGCAGTTTTGGAGACAGGGGTGCCAATGAGCAGTTCTTC. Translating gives CASSFGDRGANEQFF.

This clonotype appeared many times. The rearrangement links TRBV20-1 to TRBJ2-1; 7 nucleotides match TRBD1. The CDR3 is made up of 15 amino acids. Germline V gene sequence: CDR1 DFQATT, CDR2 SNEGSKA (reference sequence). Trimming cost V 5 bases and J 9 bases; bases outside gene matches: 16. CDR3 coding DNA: TGCAGTGCTCTTTCATTCTCCGGGACAGCGAGTGAGCAGTTCTTC. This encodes CSALSFSGTASEQFF.

As DNA, the CDR3 is TGTGCCAGCAGTGAATACCATCAAGAGACCCAGTACTTC. It yields the protein CASSEYHQETQYF. V gene TRBV2 combines with J gene TRBJ2-5, with no clear D. Trimming removed 2 bases from V and 2 bases from J, with 6 bases in between. This CDR3 has 13 amino acids. CDR1 is SNHLY, CDR2 FYNNEI, per germline.

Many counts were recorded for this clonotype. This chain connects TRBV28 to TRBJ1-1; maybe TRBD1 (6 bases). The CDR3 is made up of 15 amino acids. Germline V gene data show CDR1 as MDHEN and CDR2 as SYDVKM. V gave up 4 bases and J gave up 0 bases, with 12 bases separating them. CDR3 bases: TGTGCCAGCAGTTCTCGGACAGCTATGAACACTGAAGCTTTCTTT. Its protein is CASSSRTAMNTEAFF.

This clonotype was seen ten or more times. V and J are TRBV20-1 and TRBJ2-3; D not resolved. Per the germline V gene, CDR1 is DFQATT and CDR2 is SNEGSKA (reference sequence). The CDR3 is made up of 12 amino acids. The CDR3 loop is CSASSTSNTQYF. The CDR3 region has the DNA TGCAGCGCCTCCTCGACCTCTAATACGCAGTATTTT.

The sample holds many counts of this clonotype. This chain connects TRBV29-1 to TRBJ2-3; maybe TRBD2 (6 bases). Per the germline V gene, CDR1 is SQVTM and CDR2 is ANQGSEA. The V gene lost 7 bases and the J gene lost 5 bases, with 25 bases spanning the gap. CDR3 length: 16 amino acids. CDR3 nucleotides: TGCAGCGGCTCAGAAGGAGGCACGCAGGGAGGAGATACGCAGTATTTT. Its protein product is CSGSEGGTQGGDTQYF.

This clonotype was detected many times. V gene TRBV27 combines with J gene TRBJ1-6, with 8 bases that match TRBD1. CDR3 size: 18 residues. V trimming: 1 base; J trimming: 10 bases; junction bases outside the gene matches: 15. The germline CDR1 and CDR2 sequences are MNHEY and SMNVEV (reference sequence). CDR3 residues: CASSLWADRGAGRSPLHF. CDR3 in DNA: TGTGCCAGCAGTTTATGGGCAGACAGGGGCGCTGGACGCTCACCCCTCCACTTT.

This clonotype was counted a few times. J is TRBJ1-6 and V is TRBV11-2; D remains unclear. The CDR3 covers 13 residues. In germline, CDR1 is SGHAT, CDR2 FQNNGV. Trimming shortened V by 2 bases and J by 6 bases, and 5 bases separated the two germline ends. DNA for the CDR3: TGTGCCAGCAGCTTACAAACTAATTCACCCCTCCACTTT. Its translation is CASSLQTNSPLHF.

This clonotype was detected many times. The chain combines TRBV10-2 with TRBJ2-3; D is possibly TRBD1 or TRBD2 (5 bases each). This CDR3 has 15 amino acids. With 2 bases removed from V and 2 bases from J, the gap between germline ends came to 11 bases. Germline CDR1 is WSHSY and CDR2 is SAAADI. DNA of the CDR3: TGCGCCAGCAGTGAGAGGGGCGGGTACACAGATACGCAGTATTTT. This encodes CASSERGGYTDTQYF.

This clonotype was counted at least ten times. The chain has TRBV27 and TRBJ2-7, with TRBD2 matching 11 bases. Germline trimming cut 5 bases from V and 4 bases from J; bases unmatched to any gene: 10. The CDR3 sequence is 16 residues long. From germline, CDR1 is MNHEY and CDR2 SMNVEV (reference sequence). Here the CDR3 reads CASSILSSGRLYEQYF. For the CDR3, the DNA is TGTGCCAGCAGTATCCTGTCTAGCGGGAGGTTGTACGAGCAGTACTTC.

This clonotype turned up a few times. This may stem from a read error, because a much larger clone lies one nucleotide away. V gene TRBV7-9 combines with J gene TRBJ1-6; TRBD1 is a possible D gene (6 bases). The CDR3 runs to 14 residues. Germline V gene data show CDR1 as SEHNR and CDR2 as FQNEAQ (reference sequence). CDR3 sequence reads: CTSSLAAGESPLHF. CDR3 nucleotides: TGTACCAGCAGCTTAGCCGCAGGGGAATCACCCCTCCACTTT.